One and the same sample provided the 30 T cell receptor beta chains below, sequenced in a study of blood T cell repertoires in COVID-19. Repertoires were generated with immunoSEQ multiplex PCR, while TCRdb's copy carries only in-frame clones and drops some. The data show over 130,000 clones, about 79% seen once. Material for sequencing was peripheral blood. These receptors came from a woman aged 80 or over with active or convalescent COVID-19.

The chain employs TRBV3-1 (or the pseudogene TRBV3-2) and TRBJ2-5; perhaps TRBD2 as D (5 bases). Per the germline V gene, CDR1 is LGHDT and CDR2 is YNNKEL (reference sequence). V gave up 0 bases and J gave up 5 bases, with 16 bases separating them. The CDR3 contains 16 residues. The CDR3 sequence is CASSQEGLRQSETQYF. The CDR3 DNA is TGTGCCAGCAGCCAAGAAGGACTTCGGCAGTCGGAGACCCAGTACTTC.

In this sample, this clone turned up a few times. The chain carries TRBV5-6 and TRBJ1-5; D may be TRBD1 (5 bases). Germline CDR1 is SGHDT and CDR2 is YYEEEE. The CDR3 spans 14 residues. V was cut by 2 bases and J by 4 bases, with 10 bases left in between. The CDR3 DNA follows: TGTGCCAGCAGCTTCCAGGGCCGGAATCAGCCCCAGCATTTT. Translation: CASSFQGRNQPQHF.

The gene calls are TRBV6-5 and TRBJ1-1, with a possible D match to TRBD1 (6 bases). Trimming took off 7 bases at V and 4 bases at J, with 16 bases between the two ends. CDR3 length equals 14 residues. Germline V CDR1 and CDR2: MNHEY, SVGAGI. CDR3 amino acids: CASMGIGGSTEAFF. The CDR3 DNA reads TGTGCCAGCATGGGGATTGGGGGCAGCACTGAAGCTTTCTTT.

For this clone: Germline is not matched at one junction end, which may reflect a read error. V usage is TRBV7-7 and J usage is TRBJ2-3, with 9 bases that match TRBD1. CDR3 size: 15 residues. Germline values: CDR1 SSHAT, CDR2 FNYEAQ (reference sequence). This CDR3 reads CASSPGTGRADTQYF. Written as DNA, the CDR3 is TGTGCTAGCAGCCCGGGGACAGGGAGGGCAGATACGCAGTATTTT.

V gene TRBV11-3 combines with J gene TRBJ1-4; D not certain. The CDR3 has 16 residues. Trimming took off 1 base at V and 6 bases at J, with 15 bases between the two ends. Germline V gene lookup returns CDR1 SGHNT and CDR2 YENEEA. The CDR3 sequence: CASSLVTQVRDEKLFF. In DNA, the CDR3 is TGTGCCAGCAGCTTAGTTACCCAGGTACGCGATGAAAAACTGTTTTTT. Supplemented by reference TRBV11-3 and TRBJ1-4, the full variable domain reads EAGVVQSPRYKIIEKKQPVAFWCNPISGHNTLYWYLQNLGQGPELLIRYENEEAVDDSQLPKDRFSAERLKGVDSTLKIQPAELGDSAVYLCASSLVTQVRDEKLFFGSGTQLSVL.

The J gene is TRBJ1-1, the V gene TRBV6-4, with D perhaps TRBD1 (5 bases). Trimming left V 6 bases short and J 0 bases short, with 17 bases between. This CDR3 has 16 residues. Germline-derived CDR1 and CDR2 are MRHNA and SNTAGT. The CDR3 loop reads CASREDIAKMNTEAFF. The CDR3 DNA reads as TGTGCCAGCAGAGAGGACATAGCAAAAATGAACACTGAAGCTTTCTTT.

The rearrangement joins TRBV7-2 to TRBJ1-2; D remains ambiguous. The CDR3 is 14 amino acids. Germline-derived CDR1 and CDR2 are SGHTA and FQGNSA. V lost 5 bases and J 8 bases, leaving 18 bases between the germline ends. CDR3 nucleotide sequence: TGTGCCAGCAGCGTCGACCGGAGGGATCGGGGCTACACCTTC. Protein product: CASSVDRRDRGYTF.

This clone is a singleton in its sample. The gene calls are TRBV6-6 and TRBJ2-5; TRBD1 agrees at 7 bases. The CDR3 is made up of 13 amino acids. J lost 2 bases, V lost 6 bases, and 3 bases had no gene match. The germline CDR1 and CDR2 sequences are MNHNY and SVGAGI (reference sequence). CDR3: CASRQGQQETQYF. The CDR3 DNA follows: TGTGCCAGCAGACAGGGACAGCAAGAGACCCAGTACTTC.

This clone was observed once. The genes are TRBV2 and TRBJ2-2, with 7 bases matching TRBD1. The CDR3 runs to 14 residues. From germline, CDR1 is SNHLY and CDR2 FYNNEI. The ends lost 7 bases at V and 4 bases at J; junction bases unmatched: 6. CDR3 loop: CASNWDRPTGELFF. For the CDR3, the DNA is TGTGCCAGCAATTGGGACAGACCCACCGGGGAGCTGTTTTTT.

V and J are TRBV7-8 and TRBJ1-4; no clear D gene. This CDR3 comprises 14 residues. Per germline, CDR1 SGHVS and CDR2 FQNEAQ. The V and J ends lost 1 base and 4 bases respectively, with 7 bases between them. Here the CDR3 DNA reads TGTGCCAGCAGCTTAGGGGCAGTTAATGAAAAACTGTTTTTT. This sequence encodes CASSLGAVNEKLFF. Supplemented by reference TRBV7-8 and TRBJ1-4, the full variable domain reads GAGVSQSPRYKVAKRGQDVALRCDPISGHVSLFWYQQALGQGPEFLTYFQNEAQLDKSGLPSDRFFAERPEGSVSTLKIQRTQQEDSAVYLCASSLGAVNEKLFFGSGTQLSVL.

The chain couples TRBV30 to TRBJ1-2, with a possible D match to TRBD1 (6 bases). CDR1 is GTSNPN, CDR2 SVGIG, per germline (reference sequence). The CDR3 is 14 residues long. V dropped 5 bases and J dropped 2 bases, with 15 bases sitting between them. CDR3 region: CAWEAGGRNYGYTF. DNA for the CDR3: TGTGCCTGGGAGGCGGGGGGGCGAAACTATGGCTACACCTTC.

The chain has TRBV14 and TRBJ1-3; 9 bases match TRBD1. CDR1 is SGHDN and CDR2 is FVKESK in the germline V gene. Unmatched junction bases numbered 8, after V lost 6 bases and J lost 8 bases. This CDR3 has 14 amino acids. The CDR3 spells CASSPWGQGDTIYF. In nucleotides, the CDR3 is TGTGCCAGCAGTCCATGGGGACAGGGTGACACCATATATTTT.

The V call is TRBV14, the J call TRBJ1-2; TRBD1 matches 9 bases. Germline V gives CDR1 SGHDN, CDR2 FVKESK. This CDR3 comprises 15 residues. Trimming removed 3 bases from V and 4 bases from J; junction bases left unmatched: 6. The CDR3 coding sequence is TGTGCCAGCAGCCACCACAGGGGGCGTACCTATGGCTACACCTTC. This encodes CASSHHRGRTYGYTF. Using reference TRBV14 and TRBJ1-2 for the parts outside the CDR3, the full variable domain is EAGVTQFPSHSVIEKGQTVTLRCDPISGHDNLYWYRRVMGKEIKFLLHFVKESKQDESGMPNNRFLAERTGGTYSTLKVQPAELEDSGVYFCASSHHRGRTYGYTFGSGTRLTVV.

This clone showed up just a few times. V gene TRBV6-5 combines with J gene TRBJ1-1, with D possibly being TRBD1 (6 bases). The CDR3 runs to 13 residues. V was clipped by 8 bases and J by 8 bases, with 18 bases between them. The V gene's germline CDR1 is MNHEY and CDR2 SVGAGI. The CDR3 loop is CASRGRTGKEAFF. DNA for the CDR3: TGTGCCAGCCGGGGAAGAACAGGGAAGGAAGCTTTCTTT.

This chain joins TRBV20-1 and TRBJ1-5; no firm D call. Germline-derived CDR1 and CDR2 are DFQATT and SNEGSKA (reference sequence). The CDR3 extends over 16 amino acids. The V end lost 3 bases, the J end lost 4 bases, and 19 bases lay between the germline ends. The CDR3 DNA is TGCAGTGCTAGTCTCCCCTCTGGAGGCCGTAATCAGCCCCAGCATTTT. Encoded protein: CSASLPSGGRNQPQHF.

The rearrangement joins TRBV11-2 to TRBJ1-2; weak D call: TRBD1 (5 bases). Germline CDR1 is SGHAT and CDR2 is FQNNGV. This CDR3 region has 15 residues. Trimming removed 6 bases at V and 3 bases at J, with 17 bases between. The CDR3 is CASSRLRTGDYGYTF. The DNA for the CDR3 is TGTGCCAGCAGTAGACTTAGAACGGGGGACTATGGCTACACCTTC.

The J gene is TRBJ2-3, the V gene TRBV5-4; D perhaps matches TRBD2 (7 bases). The V end lost 3 bases, the J end lost 2 bases, and 16 bases lay between the germline ends. Per the germline V gene, CDR1 is SGHNT and CDR2 is YYREEE (reference sequence). The CDR3 extends over 16 amino acids. The CDR3 protein is CASSWGSGTTTDTQYF. The CDR3 bases are TGTGCCAGCAGCTGGGGCAGCGGGACAACCACAGATACGCAGTATTTT.

This clone showed up just a few times. The genes are TRBV28 and TRBJ1-2, with D possibly being TRBD1 (6 bases). With 9 bases removed from V and 4 bases from J, the gap between germline ends came to 9 bases. The germline V gene has CDR1 MDHEN and CDR2 SYDVKM. CDR3 size: 11 residues. This chain's CDR3 is CASSGVYGYTF. Here the CDR3 DNA reads TGTGCCAGTTCAGGGGTCTATGGCTACACCTTC.

The rearrangement links TRBV6-1 to TRBJ1-2, with a possible D match to TRBD1 (5 bases). This CDR3 is built from 14 residues. Trimming left V 2 bases short and J 4 bases short, with 11 bases between. Germline V gene data show CDR1 as MNHNS and CDR2 as SASEGT. In DNA, the CDR3 is TGTGCCAGCAGTGAATCCTGGGGGGGCTATGGCTACACCTTC. It specifies CASSESWGGYGYTF.

J is TRBJ2-2 and V is TRBV7-9, with D hard to call. From germline, CDR1 is SEHNR and CDR2 FQNEAQ (reference sequence). This CDR3 is built from 13 residues. Trimming stripped 0 bases from V and 7 bases from J, with 6 bases between. The CDR3: CASSLALVGELFF. The CDR3 region has the DNA TGTGCCAGCAGCTTAGCTCTCGTCGGGGAGCTGTTTTTT.

The chain couples TRBV28 to TRBJ1-5, with TRBD1 matching over 10 bases. The CDR3 is made up of 15 amino acids. Germline assignment: CDR1 MDHEN and CDR2 SYDVKM. J was trimmed by 4 bases and V by 4 bases; bases with no gene match: 4. The CDR3, as DNA: TGTGCCAGCAGTTGGGGACAGGGGCTAAATCAGCCCCAGCATTTT. This codes for CASSWGQGLNQPQHF.

The rearrangement links TRBV7-9 to TRBJ1-5; D is undetermined. V was cut by 3 bases and J by 5 bases, with 8 bases left in between. The CDR3 has 13 residues. CDR1 and CDR2 (germline): SEHNR, FQNEAQ (reference sequence). The chain's CDR3 is CASSFGLDQPQHF. In DNA form, the CDR3 reads TGTGCCAGCAGCTTTGGACTAGATCAGCCCCAGCATTTT. Using reference TRBV7-9 and TRBJ1-5 for the parts outside the CDR3, the full variable domain is DTGVSQNPRHKITKRGQNVTFRCDPISEHNRLYWYRQTLGQGPEFLTYFQNEAQLEKSRLLSDRFSAERPKGSFSTLEIQRTEQGDSAMYLCASSFGLDQPQHFGDGTRLSIL.

V and J are TRBV2 and TRBJ1-1; the match to TRBD1 covers 7 bases. Losses at the gene ends were 6 bases for V and 5 bases for J; bases not matched to a gene: 12. The length of the CDR3 is 15 residues. Germline lookup yields CDR1 SNHLY and CDR2 FYNNEI. CDR3 protein: CASRRQGASETEAFF. CDR3 in DNA: TGTGCCAGCAGGCGACAGGGTGCCTCGGAGACTGAAGCTTTCTTT.

The chain recombines TRBV27 with TRBJ1-6; tentative D call: TRBD1 (6 bases). CDR3 length equals 15 residues. V shed 3 bases and J shed 10 bases, with 16 bases lying between them. Germline loops: CDR1 MNHEY, CDR2 SMNVEV (reference sequence). The CDR3 DNA sequence: TGTGCCAGCAGTTTGGCAGGGGCCCTTCTGTCACCCCTCCACTTT. This encodes CASSLAGALLSPLHF.

The chain couples TRBV10-3 to TRBJ1-5; 8 nucleotides line up with TRBD1. V shed 10 bases and J 3 bases; nucleotides not matched to a gene: 8. This CDR3 spans 14 amino acids. Germline V gene data show CDR1 as ENHRY and CDR2 as SYGVKD. The CDR3 loop reads CASARGQVNQPQHF. CDR3 DNA sequence: TGTGCCAGCGCCCGGGGACAGGTCAATCAGCCCCAGCATTTT.

The CDR3 nucleotides read TGCGCCAGCAGCCAGGGAGGCGGGGGGAATGAGCAGTTCTTC. Its translation is CASSQGGGGNEQFF. The V call is TRBV5-1, the J call TRBJ2-1; 8 nucleotides align to TRBD2. The CDR3 spans 14 residues. Losses at the gene ends were 4 bases for V and 7 bases for J; bases not matched to a gene: 7. The germline V gene has CDR1 SGHRS and CDR2 YFSETQ.

There are a few counts of this clone. This chain uses TRBV29-1 with TRBJ2-2, with 8 bases lining up with TRBD1. V lost 6 bases and J lost 5; bases outside the gene matches: 8. This CDR3 comprises 14 residues. Germline lookup yields CDR1 SQVTM and CDR2 ANQGSEA. The CDR3 region is CSVGQGPQTGELFF. DNA for the CDR3: TGCAGCGTCGGACAGGGACCGCAAACCGGGGAGCTGTTTTTT.

The V gene is TRBV28, the J gene TRBJ1-1; D possibly corresponds to TRBD1 (6 bases). Germline CDR1 MDHEN, CDR2 SYDVKM. V lost 4 bases, J lost 1 base, and 28 bases lay in between. CDR3 length: 20 amino acids. As DNA, the CDR3 is TGTGCCAGCAGTTCGGTGGGTTATGGGGGGGCCGTCAAAAGGAACACTGAAGCTTTCTTT. Translating it yields CASSSVGYGGAVKRNTEAFF.

This clone was detected a few times. CDR3 sequence: CAIRPGTGIKPQHF. The CDR3 nucleotides are TGTGCCATCCGGCCCGGGACAGGGATCAAGCCCCAGCATTTT. The chain employs TRBV28 and TRBJ1-5, with 9 positions matching TRBD1. The CDR3 is 14 amino acids. Germline CDR1 reads MDHEN; CDR2 reads SYDVKM. The V and J ends lost 10 bases and 8 bases, in that order; junction bases with no gene match: 12. The variable domain in full, with the rest retrieved from reference TRBV28 and TRBJ1-5, is DVKVTQSSRYLVKRTGEKVFLECVQDMDHENMFWYRQDPGLGLRLIYFSYDVKMKEKGDIPEGYSVSREKKERFSLILESASTNQTSMYLCAIRPGTGIKPQHFGDGTRLSIL.

Turning to this clone: Other DNA sequences in this specimen translate into the identical CDR3. The chain has TRBV6-2 or TRBV6-3 and TRBJ2-7; TRBD1 agrees at 10 bases. This CDR3 is 14 amino acids long. Trimming cost V 5 bases and J 2 bases; bases outside gene matches: 3. From germline, CDR1 is MNHEY and CDR2 SVGEGT. The CDR3 region has the DNA TGTGCCAGCAGTCCCGGACAGGGGGCCTACGAGCAGTACTTC. Its translation is CASSPGQGAYEQYF.